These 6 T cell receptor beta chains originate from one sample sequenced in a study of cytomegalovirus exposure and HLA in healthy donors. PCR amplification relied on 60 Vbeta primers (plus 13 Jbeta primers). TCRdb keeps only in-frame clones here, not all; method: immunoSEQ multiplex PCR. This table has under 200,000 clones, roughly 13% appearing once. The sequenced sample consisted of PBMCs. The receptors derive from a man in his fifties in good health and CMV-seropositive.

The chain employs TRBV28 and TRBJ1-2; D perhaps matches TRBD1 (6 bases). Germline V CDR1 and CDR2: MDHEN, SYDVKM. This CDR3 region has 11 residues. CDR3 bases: TGTATCACAGGGTTCACCTATGGCTACACCTTC. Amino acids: CITGFTYGYTF.

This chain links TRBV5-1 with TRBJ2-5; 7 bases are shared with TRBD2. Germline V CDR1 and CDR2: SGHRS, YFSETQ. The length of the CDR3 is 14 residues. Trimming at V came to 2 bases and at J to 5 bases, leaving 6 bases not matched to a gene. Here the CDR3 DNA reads TGCGCCAGCAGCTTTGCGGGGGTGAAGGAGACCCAGTACTTC. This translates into CASSFAGVKETQYF.

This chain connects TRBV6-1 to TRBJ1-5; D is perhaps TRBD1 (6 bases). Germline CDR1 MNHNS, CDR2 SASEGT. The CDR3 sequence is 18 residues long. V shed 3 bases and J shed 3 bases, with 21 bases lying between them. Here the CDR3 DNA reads TGTGCCAGCAGTGACACAATCGGACAGTCGCTGCCCAATCAGCCCCAGCATTTT. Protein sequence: CASSDTIGQSLPNQPQHF.

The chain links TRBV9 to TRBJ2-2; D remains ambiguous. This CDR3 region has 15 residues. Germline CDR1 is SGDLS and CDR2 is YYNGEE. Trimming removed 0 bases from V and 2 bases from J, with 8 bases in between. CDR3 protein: CASSVASTNTGELFF. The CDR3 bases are TGTGCCAGCAGCGTAGCTTCCACTAACACCGGGGAGCTGTTTTTT. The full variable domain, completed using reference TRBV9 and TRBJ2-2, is DSGVTQTPKHLITATGQRVTLRCSPRSGDLSVYWYQQSLDQGLQFLIQYYNGEERAKGNILERFSAQQFPDLHSELNLSSLELGDSALYFCASSVASTNTGELFFGEGSRLTVL.

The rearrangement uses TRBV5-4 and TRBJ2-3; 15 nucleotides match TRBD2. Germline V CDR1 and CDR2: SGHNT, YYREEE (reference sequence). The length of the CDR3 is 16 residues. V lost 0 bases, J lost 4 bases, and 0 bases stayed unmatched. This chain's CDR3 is CASSLGTSGGADTQYF. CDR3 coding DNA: TGTGCCAGCAGCTTGGGGACTAGCGGGGGGGCAGATACGCAGTATTTT.

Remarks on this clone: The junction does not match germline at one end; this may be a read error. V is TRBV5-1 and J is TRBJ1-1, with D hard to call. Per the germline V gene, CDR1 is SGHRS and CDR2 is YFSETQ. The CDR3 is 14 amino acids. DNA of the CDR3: TGCGCCAGCAGCTTTGTGACTTTTGAAACTGAAGCTTTCTTC. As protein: CASSFVTFETEAFF.